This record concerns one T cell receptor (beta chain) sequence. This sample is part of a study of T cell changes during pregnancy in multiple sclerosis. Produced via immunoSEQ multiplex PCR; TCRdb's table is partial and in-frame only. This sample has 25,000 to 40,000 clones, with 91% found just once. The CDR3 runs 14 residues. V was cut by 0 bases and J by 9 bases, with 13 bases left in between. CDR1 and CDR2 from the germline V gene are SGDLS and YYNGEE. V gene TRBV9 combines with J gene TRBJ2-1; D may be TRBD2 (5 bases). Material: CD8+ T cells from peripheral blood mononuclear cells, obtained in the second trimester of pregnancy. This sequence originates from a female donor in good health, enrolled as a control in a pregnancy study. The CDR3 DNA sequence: TGTGCCAGCAGCGTAGATCGAGGAGGAAGTGAGCAGTTCTTC. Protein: CASSVDRGGSEQFF.